The 16 T cell receptor beta chains below come from one sample, sequenced in a study of neurological immune-mediated disorders. A single record per CDR3 protein comes from TCRdb applying MiXCR to the 5' RACE reads. The repertoire has about 55,000 distinct CDR3 sequences, over 4% of them found once; the top ten carry about 3.1%. The sequenced sample consisted of PBMCs. These receptors originate from a man in his fifties or sixties with multiple sclerosis.

This clonotype occurred many times. The chain couples TRBV12-3 or TRBV12-4 to TRBJ1-5, with 9 nucleotides matching TRBD1. V gave up 6 bases and J gave up 5 bases; unmatched junction bases: 8. The CDR3 has 15 amino acids. The CDR3 sequence: CASREGQGGYQPQHF. Written as DNA, the CDR3 is TGTGCCAGCAGGGAGGGACAGGGTGGTTATCAGCCCCAGCATTTT.

This clonotype has a count of ten or more. The chain has TRBV6-5 and TRBJ2-1, with a tentative D call TRBD1 (6 bases). Trimming pared 0 bases from V and 5 bases from J, leaving 14 bases between. From germline, CDR1 is MNHEY and CDR2 SVGAGI. The CDR3 is made up of 16 amino acids. CDR3 region: CASSYSSGQLNNEQFF. As DNA, the CDR3 is TGTGCCAGCAGTTACTCGTCTGGACAGTTAAACAATGAGCAGTTCTTC.

In its sample, this clonotype was seen many times. This sequence joins TRBV11-3 and TRBJ2-7; TRBD1 might be the D (6 bases). There are 13 residues in the CDR3. Germline lookup yields CDR1 SGHNT and CDR2 YENEEA. The ends were cut back, 1 base at V and 3 bases at J, with 7 bases in the middle. The CDR3 nucleotides read TGTGCCAGCAGCTTAGGACAGGTCTACGAGCAGTACTTC. Amino acids: CASSLGQVYEQYF.

This clonotype showed up many times. The chain has TRBV19 and TRBJ2-7; the D is unclear. The CDR3 loop spans 13 amino acids. Trimming stripped 5 bases from V and 0 bases from J, with 8 bases between. CDR1 LNHDA and CDR2 SQIVND come from the germline V gene (reference sequence). The CDR3 sequence is CASSGRASYEQYF. CDR3 coding DNA: TGTGCCAGTAGTGGACGGGCCTCCTACGAGCAGTACTTC. The full variable domain, completed using reference TRBV19 and TRBJ2-7, is DGGITQSPKYLFRKEGQNVTLSCEQNLNHDAMYWYRQDPGQGLRLIYYSQIVNDFQKGDIAEGYSVSREKKESFPLTVTSAQKNPTAFYLCASSGRASYEQYFGPGTRLTVT.

This clonotype was seen ten or more times. The rearrangement links TRBV7-9 to TRBJ1-6; D not resolved. The V end lost 5 bases, the J end lost 4 bases, and 15 bases lay between the germline ends. CDR3 length equals 16 residues. The germline CDR1 and CDR2 sequences are SEHNR and FQNEAQ (reference sequence). In DNA, the CDR3 is TGTGCCAGCAGCCCCGTCGGGAGAGCTTATAATTCACCCCTCCACTTT. It encodes CASSPVGRAYNSPLHF. The whole variable domain, remainder taken from reference TRBV7-9 and TRBJ1-6, is DTGVSQNPRHKITKRGQNVTFRCDPISEHNRLYWYRQTLGQGPEFLTYFQNEAQLEKSRLLSDRFSAERPKGSFSTLEIQRTEQGDSAMYLCASSPVGRAYNSPLHFGNGTRLTVT.

This clonotype has ten or more counts. The V call is TRBV5-1, the J call TRBJ2-7; weak D call: TRBD1 (5 bases). V lost 0 bases and J 4 bases, leaving 8 bases between the germline ends. Germline V lookup: CDR1 SGHRS, CDR2 YFSETQ. The CDR3 contains 13 residues. CDR3 nucleotides: TGCGCCAGCAGCTTGGGACAGTTGTACGAGCAGTACTTC. Translation gives CASSLGQLYEQYF.

The chain combines TRBV19 with TRBJ1-5; the D gene is possibly TRBD1 (5 bases). This CDR3 contains 14 residues. Germline V lookup: CDR1 LNHDA, CDR2 SQIVND (reference sequence). With 7 bases removed from V and 6 bases from J, the gap between germline ends came to 16 bases. DNA for the CDR3: TGTGCCAGTAACTTGGGACGGCCAGCTCAGCCCCAGCATTTT. Protein product: CASNLGRPAQPQHF.

This clonotype was counted many times. CDR3 sequence (DNA): TGTGCCAGTAGTATATCACGGCCCAATCAGCCCCAGCATTTT. Its protein is CASSISRPNQPQHF. The chain is built from TRBV19 and TRBJ1-5; D is unclear. This CDR3 spans 14 amino acids. V dropped 2 bases and J dropped 3 bases, with 8 bases sitting between them. The V gene's germline CDR1 is LNHDA and CDR2 SQIVND (reference sequence). The whole variable domain, filled in from reference TRBV19 and TRBJ1-5, reads DGGITQSPKYLFRKEGQNVTLSCEQNLNHDAMYWYRQDPGQGLRLIYYSQIVNDFQKGDIAEGYSVSREKKESFPLTVTSAQKNPTAFYLCASSISRPNQPQHFGDGTRLSIL.

This clonotype showed up many times. The rearrangement uses TRBV29-1 and TRBJ1-2, with 9 bases lining up with TRBD1. There are 12 residues in the CDR3. With V trimmed by 7 bases and J by 7 bases, 7 bases remained unmatched. Germline-derived CDR1 and CDR2 are SQVTM and ANQGSEA. The CDR3 is CSGNDRGGGYTF. The CDR3 DNA reads TGCAGCGGGAATGACAGGGGGGGTGGCTACACCTTC.

In this sample, this clonotype turned up many times. The chain couples TRBV7-9 to TRBJ2-1, with 12 bases that match TRBD1. This CDR3 spans 15 amino acids. V shed 3 bases and J 10 bases; nucleotides not matched to a gene: 7. Germline CDR1 is SEHNR and CDR2 is FQNEAQ (reference sequence). In DNA, the CDR3 is TGTGCCAGCAGCTTTAGGGACAGGGGGCGCGGGGAGCAGTTCTTC. As protein: CASSFRDRGRGEQFF.

The table lists this clonotype with many counts. The chain links TRBV29-1 to TRBJ2-5; 7 bases line up with TRBD2. The V segment lost 3 bases and the J segment 5 bases; nucleotides outside the gene matches: 9. The CDR3 has 14 amino acids. From germline, CDR1 is SQVTM and CDR2 ANQGSEA. CDR3 sequence (DNA): TGCAGCGTTGAGGAACTAGCGTGGGGGGAGACCCAGTACTTC. Protein sequence: CSVEELAWGETQYF. Drawing the rest from reference TRBV29-1 and TRBJ2-5, the complete variable domain is SAVISQKPSRDICQRGTSLTIQCQVDSQVTMMFWYRQQPGQSLTLIATANQGSEATYESGFVIDKFPISRPNLTFSTLTVSNMSPEDSSIYLCSVEELAWGETQYFGPGTRLLVL.

This clonotype was counted many times. The chain carries TRBV5-6 and TRBJ1-4, with 7 bases aligning to TRBD1. With 0 bases clipped from V and 7 bases from J, the junction kept 6 bases outside the gene matches. Germline CDR1 SGHDT, CDR2 YYEEEE. This CDR3 is built from 15 residues. CDR3 in DNA: TGTGCCAGCAGCTTGGATGGCAGGGGGGTTGAAAAACTGTTTTTT. This sequence encodes CASSLDGRGVEKLFF.

The sample holds many counts of this clonotype. This chain connects TRBV11-3 to TRBJ2-7; D possibly matches TRBD1 or TRBD2 (5 bases each). V was shortened by 0 bases and J by 4 bases, with 10 bases between the two germline ends. CDR1 is SGHNT, CDR2 YENEEA, per germline. This CDR3 has 14 residues. The CDR3 reads CASSLEGDGYEQYF. The DNA of the CDR3 is TGTGCCAGCAGCTTAGAGGGGGATGGGTACGAGCAGTACTTC. Together with reference TRBV11-3 and TRBJ2-7, the CDR3 gives the full variable domain: EAGVVQSPRYKIIEKKQPVAFWCNPISGHNTLYWYLQNLGQGPELLIRYENEEAVDDSQLPKDRFSAERLKGVDSTLKIQPAELGDSAVYLCASSLEGDGYEQYFGPGTRLTVT.

Ten or more counts support this clonotype. The J gene is TRBJ1-1, the V gene TRBV10-3, with D maybe TRBD1 (5 bases). Per the germline V gene, CDR1 is ENHRY and CDR2 is SYGVKD. The V gene lost 0 bases and the J gene lost 7 bases, with 21 bases spanning the gap. The CDR3 loop spans 17 amino acids. CDR3 amino acids: CAISESFTGGRSGEAFF. The CDR3 coding sequence is TGTGCCATCAGTGAGTCGTTTACCGGGGGTCGCAGTGGTGAAGCTTTCTTT.

The rearrangement uses TRBV4-2 and TRBJ2-7, with 10 bases that match TRBD2. The CDR3 runs to 15 residues. V was pared by 0 bases and J by 3 bases, with 2 bases of the junction left unmatched. CDR1 LGHNA and CDR2 YNFKEQ come from the germline V gene. The DNA of the CDR3 is TGTGCCAGCAGCCAAGAAGTAGCGGGAGGCTACGAGCAGTACTTC. It specifies CASSQEVAGGYEQYF.

This chain joins TRBV27 and TRBJ2-5, with D unresolved. Germline values: CDR1 MNHEY, CDR2 SMNVEV (reference sequence). The CDR3 extends over 13 amino acids. V was shortened by 3 bases and J by 1 base, with 6 bases between the two germline ends. CDR3 DNA sequence: TGTGCCAGCAGTTTTTACTCCCAAGAGACCCAGTACTTC. Translated, it gives CASSFYSQETQYF.